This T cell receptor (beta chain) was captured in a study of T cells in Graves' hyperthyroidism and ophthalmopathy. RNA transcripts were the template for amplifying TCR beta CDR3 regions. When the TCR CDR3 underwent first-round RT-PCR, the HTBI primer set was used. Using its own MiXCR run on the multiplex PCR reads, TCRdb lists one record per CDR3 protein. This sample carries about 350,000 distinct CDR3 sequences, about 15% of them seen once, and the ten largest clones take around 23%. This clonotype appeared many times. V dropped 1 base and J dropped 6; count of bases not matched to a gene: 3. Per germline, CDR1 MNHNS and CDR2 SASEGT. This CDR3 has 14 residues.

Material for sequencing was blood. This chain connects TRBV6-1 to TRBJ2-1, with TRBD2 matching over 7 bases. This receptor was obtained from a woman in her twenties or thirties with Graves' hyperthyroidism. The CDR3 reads CASSEDGRFNEQFF. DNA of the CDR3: TGTGCCAGCAGTGAAGACGGGAGGTTCAATGAGCAGTTCTTC.